Below are 20 T cell receptor beta chains sequenced from a single sample in a study of OX40 agonist ivuxolimab in advanced cancers. Sequencing was performed with immunoSEQ multiplex PCR; in TCRdb, only in-frame clones are kept and a portion is missing. The sample holds roughly 20,000 clones, 72% seen once. The sequencing used CD4+ or CD8+ T cells sorted from blood, collected in a trial of the OX40 agonist ivuxolimab. These receptors were taken from an adult with an advanced solid tumor such as melanoma, head and neck, liver or kidney cancer.

Comments on this clone: Distinct nucleotide sequences in the sample also encode this CDR3. This chain connects TRBV11-2 to TRBJ2-3; D not resolved. CDR1 is SGHAT and CDR2 is FQNNGV in the germline V gene. V was clipped by 3 bases and J by 3 bases, with 1 base between them. This CDR3 has 11 amino acids. As DNA, the CDR3 is TGTGCCAGCAGCTTGACAGATACGCAGTATTTT. Protein: CASSLTDTQYF.

This clone is labeled medium-sized. The chain joins TRBV7-9 to TRBJ1-3; TRBD1 aligns across 7 bases. Germline assignment: CDR1 SEHNR and CDR2 FQNEAQ (reference sequence). Trimming at V came to 5 bases and at J to 3 bases, leaving 4 bases not matched to a gene. The length of the CDR3 is 14 residues. This CDR3 is CASSPRGDGNTIYF. The CDR3 region has the DNA TGTGCCAGCAGCCCCAGGGGGGATGGAAACACCATATATTTT.

This clone was counted only a few times. The J gene is TRBJ1-2, the V gene TRBV6-5; possible D gene TRBD1, 5 bases. V was shortened by 4 bases and J by 1 base, with 13 bases between the two germline ends. The CDR3 loop spans 15 amino acids. CDR1 and CDR2 from the germline V gene are MNHEY and SVGAGI. CDR3: CASSLEGRDNYGYTF. The CDR3 DNA is TGTGCCAGCAGTTTAGAGGGACGGGATAACTATGGCTACACCTTC.

This chain uses TRBV4-1 with TRBJ2-7; D uncertain. Germline CDR1 reads MGHRA; CDR2 reads YSYEKL. This CDR3 has 13 amino acids. Trimming took 0 bases from V and 7 from J, leaving 10 bases between them. The CDR3 coding sequence is TGCGCCAGCAGCCAAGAGGGCTTTGGAGAGCAGTACTTC. Protein: CASSQEGFGEQYF.

The chain employs TRBV6-1 and TRBJ2-1; 8 positions agree with TRBD2. Per the germline V gene, CDR1 is MNHNS and CDR2 is SASEGT. The CDR3 has 16 amino acids. V shed 4 bases, J shed 5 bases, and the junction held 10 bases outside the gene matches. This chain's CDR3 is CASSVYVARGDNEQFF. The CDR3 DNA is TGTGCCAGCAGTGTCTACGTAGCGCGGGGGGACAATGAGCAGTTCTTC.

The chain recombines TRBV4-3 with TRBJ2-6, with D uncertain. Per the germline V gene, CDR1 is LGHNA and CDR2 is YSLEER. The CDR3 totals 16 residues. V was shortened by 0 bases and J by 0 bases, with 6 bases between the two germline ends. CDR3 bases: TGCGCCAGCAGCCAAGATCAAGGCTCTGGGGCCAACGTCCTGACTTTC. This translates into CASSQDQGSGANVLTF.

For the CDR3, the DNA is TGTGCCAGCAGTTACTCGAATCGGGGGTCCCACTACGAGCAGTACTTC. It codes for CASSYSNRGSHYEQYF. The gene calls are TRBV6-5 and TRBJ2-7; a possible D gene is TRBD2 (6 bases). Germline V CDR1 and CDR2: MNHEY, SVGAGI. The CDR3 consists of 16 residues. V lost 0 bases and J 3 bases, leaving 15 bases between the germline ends.

V is TRBV19 and J is TRBJ2-3; 7 bases line up with TRBD2. The CDR3 is 16 residues long. V shed 6 bases and J 0 bases; nucleotides not matched to a gene: 9. CDR1 is LNHDA, CDR2 SQIVND, per germline (reference sequence). CDR3 sequence (DNA): TGTGCCAGTAGGCCCTCGCAGCGGGGTAGCACAGATACGCAGTATTTT. Amino acids: CASRPSQRGSTDTQYF.

V is TRBV21-1 and J is TRBJ1-6. TRBV21-1 is labeled a pseudogene. The CDR3 is 14 amino acids. CDR3 in DNA: TGTGCCAGCAGCAAAGAGGGAACCTTTTCACCCCTCCACTTT. Its protein is CASSKEGTFSPLHF.

The rearrangement uses TRBV28 and TRBJ1-1; D is ambiguous. CDR1 is MDHEN, CDR2 SYDVKM, per germline. Trimming cost V 2 bases and J 6 bases, with 10 bases left between them. CDR3 length: 13 amino acids. This chain's CDR3 is CASSLGGWAEAFF. CDR3 nucleotide sequence: TGTGCCAGCAGTTTAGGAGGTTGGGCTGAAGCTTTCTTT. Using reference TRBV28 and TRBJ1-1 for the parts outside the CDR3, the full variable domain is DVKVTQSSRYLVKRTGEKVFLECVQDMDHENMFWYRQDPGLGLRLIYFSYDVKMKEKGDIPEGYSVSREKKERFSLILESASTNQTSMYLCASSLGGWAEAFFGQGTRLTVV.

The chain uses TRBV28 and TRBJ2-7; 7 nucleotides match TRBD1. Per the germline V gene, CDR1 is MDHEN and CDR2 is SYDVKM. The CDR3 is 14 residues long. V gave up 6 bases and J gave up 3 bases; unmatched junction bases: 8. CDR3 sequence: CASSSRDRFYEQYF. The CDR3 DNA reads TGTGCCAGCAGCTCCCGGGACAGATTCTACGAGCAGTACTTC.

The chain recombines TRBV7-9 with TRBJ2-3, with 7 bases lining up with TRBD2. This CDR3 region has 14 residues. Germline V gene sequence: CDR1 SEHNR, CDR2 FQNEAQ (reference sequence). Germline trimming cut 11 bases from V and 3 bases from J; bases unmatched to any gene: 11. CDR3 bases: TGTGCCGGTCTTAGTGGGGGGGATACAGATACGCAGTATTTT. Its protein product is CAGLSGGDTDTQYF.

J is TRBJ2-7 and V is TRBV13; 11 nucleotides line up with TRBD1. The CDR3 sequence is 15 residues long. The V gene's germline CDR1 is PRHDT and CDR2 FYEKMQ (reference sequence). The V gene end was trimmed by 5 bases and the J gene end by 6 bases; junction bases not matched to a gene: 9. CDR3 nucleotides: TGTGCCAGCAGCCAGCATCGGACAGGGGGCGCCGAGCAGTACTTC. It is translated as CASSQHRTGGAEQYF.

The chain employs TRBV30 and TRBJ1-2, with a tentative D call TRBD1 (6 bases). V was cut by 2 bases and J by 4 bases, with 14 bases left in between. CDR3 length equals 14 residues. The germline V gene has CDR1 GTSNPN and CDR2 SVGIG (reference sequence). CDR3 sequence: CAWSPLQGGYGYTF. Written as DNA, the CDR3 is TGTGCCTGGAGTCCCTTACAGGGCGGCTATGGCTACACCTTC.

This chain connects TRBV29-1 to TRBJ2-7; D possibly corresponds to TRBD1 (5 bases). CDR1 and CDR2 from the germline V gene are SQVTM and ANQGSEA. The CDR3 totals 13 residues. The V gene lost 3 bases and the J gene lost 2 bases, with 11 bases spanning the gap. CDR3 protein: CSVELTETYEQYF. The CDR3 nucleotides read TGCAGCGTTGAGCTGACAGAGACCTACGAGCAGTACTTC.

This clone is a singleton in its sample. The chain recombines TRBV7-8 with TRBJ2-5; D might be TRBD2 (6 bases). The DNA end is a closer match to TRBJ2-7, so the J assignment may be wrong. CDR1 and CDR2 (germline): SGHVS, FQNEAQ. The CDR3 covers 13 residues. CDR3 protein: CASSLELANEQYF. DNA of the CDR3: TGTGCCAGCAGCTTAGAACTAGCTAACGAGCAGTACTTC.

This clone was picked up a small number of times. The chain employs TRBV6-1 and TRBJ2-1; weak D call: TRBD1 (6 bases). CDR3 length equals 14 residues. The V end lost 5 bases, the J end lost 4 bases, and 12 bases lay between the germline ends. In germline, CDR1 is MNHNS, CDR2 SASEGT. The CDR3 loop is CASSNSDRYNEQFF. CDR3 coding DNA: TGTGCCAGCAGTAATTCGGACAGATACAATGAGCAGTTCTTC.

This clone was counted only a few times. The chain couples TRBV28 to TRBJ2-7, with D hard to call. CDR1 is MDHEN and CDR2 is SYDVKM in the germline V gene. V lost 5 bases and J lost 0, with 17 bases in between. The CDR3 is 16 residues long. CDR3 residues: CASSLPWRRSSYEQYF. The CDR3 DNA sequence: TGTGCCAGCAGTCTACCCTGGCGGAGAAGCTCCTACGAGCAGTACTTC.

The chain joins TRBV6-1 to TRBJ1-5; tentatively, D is TRBD1 (5 bases). Per germline, CDR1 MNHNS and CDR2 SASEGT. The CDR3 sequence is 16 residues long. V lost 1 base to trimming and J lost 11 bases, with 21 bases between them. DNA for the CDR3: TGTGCCAGCAGTGAAGGTACGTCGGGACTCCGTATCGCCCAGCATTTT. Translation: CASSEGTSGLRIAQHF.

V is TRBV5-6 and J is TRBJ1-3; D gene unclear. There are 16 residues in the CDR3. CDR1 is SGHDT, CDR2 YYEEEE, per germline. V was shortened by 1 base and J by 0 bases, with 11 bases between the two germline ends. Here the CDR3 DNA reads TGTGCCAGCAGCTTGAGTTTGGGGAGCTCTGGAAACACCATATATTTT. Amino acids: CASSLSLGSSGNTIYF.